This TCR beta chain was captured by sequencing in a study of OX40 agonist ivuxolimab in advanced cancers. Study background: Patients were treated with ivuxolimab, an agonistic anti-OX40 (CD134) antibody.

Using immunoSEQ multiplex PCR, the repertoire was profiled, and TCRdb retains in-frame clones only, with some absent. The sample lists 65,000 to 70,000 clones, 82% occurring once. For this clone: Its target is unknown.

The CDR3 runs to 15 residues. V lost 7 bases to trimming and J lost 10 bases, with 23 bases between them. CDR1 and CDR2 (germline): MDHEN, SYDVKM. Whole-study findings and limits: Doses of 0.1 to 3.0 mg/kg were accompanied by clonal expansion of CD4+ and CD8+ blood T cells by week 6.

The rearrangement uses TRBV28 and TRBJ2-1; the D is unclear. The TCR was taken from an adult with an advanced solid tumor such as melanoma, head and neck, liver or kidney cancer. Sequences were derived from CD4+ or CD8+ T cells sorted from blood, sampled in a trial of the OX40 agonist ivuxolimab. The CDR3 DNA is TGTGCCAGCATCCCCCAACGCACCCACCCCCGGGAGCAGTTCTTC. This codes for CASIPQRTHPREQFF.